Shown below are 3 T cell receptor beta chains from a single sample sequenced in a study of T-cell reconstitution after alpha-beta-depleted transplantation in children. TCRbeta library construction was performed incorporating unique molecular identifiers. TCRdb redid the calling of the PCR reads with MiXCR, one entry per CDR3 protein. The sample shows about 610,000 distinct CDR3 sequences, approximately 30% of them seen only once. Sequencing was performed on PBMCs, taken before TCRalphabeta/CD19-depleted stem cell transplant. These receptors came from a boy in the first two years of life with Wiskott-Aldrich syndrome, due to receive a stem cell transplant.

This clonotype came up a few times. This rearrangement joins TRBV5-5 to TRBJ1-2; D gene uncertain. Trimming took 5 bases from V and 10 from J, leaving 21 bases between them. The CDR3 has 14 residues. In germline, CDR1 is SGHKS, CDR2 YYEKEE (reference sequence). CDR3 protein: CASRSTPLVPNYTF. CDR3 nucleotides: TGTGCCAGCAGATCGACCCCCTTGGTGCCCAACTACACCTTC.

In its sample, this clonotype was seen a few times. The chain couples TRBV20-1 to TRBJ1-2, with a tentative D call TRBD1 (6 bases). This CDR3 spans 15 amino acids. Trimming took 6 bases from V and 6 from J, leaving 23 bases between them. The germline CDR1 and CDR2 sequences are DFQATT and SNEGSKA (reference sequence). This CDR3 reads CSALRVGGRLNGYTF. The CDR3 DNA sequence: TGCAGTGCCCTCCGCGTAGGGGGGCGCCTAAATGGCTACACCTTC.

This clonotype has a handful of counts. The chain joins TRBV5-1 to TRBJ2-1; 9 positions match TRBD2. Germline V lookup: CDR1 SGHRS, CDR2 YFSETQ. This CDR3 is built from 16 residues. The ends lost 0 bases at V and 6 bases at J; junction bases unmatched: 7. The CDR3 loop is CASSLEGSGRFNEQFF. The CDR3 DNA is TGCGCCAGCAGCTTGGAAGGTAGCGGGAGATTCAATGAGCAGTTCTTC.